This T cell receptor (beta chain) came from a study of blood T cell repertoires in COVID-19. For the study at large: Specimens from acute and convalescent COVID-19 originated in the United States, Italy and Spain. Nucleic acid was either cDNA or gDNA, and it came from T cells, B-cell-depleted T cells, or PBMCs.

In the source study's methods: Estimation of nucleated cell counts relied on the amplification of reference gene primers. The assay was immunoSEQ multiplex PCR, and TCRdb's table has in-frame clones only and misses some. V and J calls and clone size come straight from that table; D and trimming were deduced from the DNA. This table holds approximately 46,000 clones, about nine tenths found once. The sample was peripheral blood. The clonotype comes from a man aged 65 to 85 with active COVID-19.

The CDR3 DNA is TGTGCCAGCAGCCTCCCGGGGCGGGGCTACGAGCAGTACTTC. Amino acids: CASSLPGRGYEQYF. This chain connects TRBV3-1 (or the pseudogene TRBV3-2) to TRBJ2-7; TRBD2 is a possible D gene (6 bases). The CDR3 spans 14 residues. V was shortened by 4 bases and J by 3 bases, with 13 bases between the two germline ends. CDR1 and CDR2 (germline): LGHDT, YNNKEL (reference sequence).